This is a list of T cell receptor beta chains from one sample in a study of early T cells in non-severe SARS-CoV-2 infection. TCRdb used MiXCR to reprocess the 5' RACE reads, holding one entry per CDR3 protein. The profile covers about 61,000 distinct CDR3 sequences, with 9.5% to 15% appearing a single time and roughly 1.2% taken by the ten largest. This specimen consisted of whole blood, obtained at baseline. These receptors originate from an adult who was a healthcare worker with PCR-confirmed SARS-CoV-2 infection or an uninfected control (not recorded which). The donor label of this sample is uncertain. Both conserved end residues are part of each CDR3. Each record gives: V gene, CDR3 protein.

v_call: TRBV7-3
cdr3_aa: CASSPTTVPFSDTQYF

v_call: TRBV7-9
cdr3_aa: CASSHDRNIQYF

v_call: TRBV12-3/TRBV12-4
cdr3_aa: CASSFFGSTDTQYF

v_call: TRBV29-1
cdr3_aa: CSVVGRANYGYTF

v_call: TRBV30
cdr3_aa: CAWGVANTDTQYF

v_call: TRBV28
cdr3_aa: CASSFAGAGNTIYF

v_call: TRBV20-1
cdr3_aa: CSARAFTGELFF

v_call: TRBV3-1
cdr3_aa: CASIGLNTEAFF

v_call: TRBV7-6
cdr3_aa: CASSPRAGGAGELFF

v_call: TRBV18
cdr3_aa: CASSIRTGEDGYTF

v_call: TRBV12-3/TRBV12-4
cdr3_aa: CASSLKGDTPWNEQFF

v_call: TRBV12-2
cdr3_aa: CASRLGPGTLSGNTIYF

v_call: TRBV30
cdr3_aa: CAWSVPLAGGPNEQFF

v_call: TRBV12-5
cdr3_aa: CASGLAGRGLTNEKLFF

v_call: TRBV20-1
cdr3_aa: CSASGAGETQYF

v_call: TRBV30
cdr3_aa: CAWNTGGAEAFF

v_call: TRBV20-1
cdr3_aa: CSARAPGTGISYNSPLHF

v_call: TRBV5-1
cdr3_aa: CASSSVLSAGAETQYF

v_call: TRBV3-1
cdr3_aa: CASSPGTGVQETQYF

v_call: TRBV12-3/TRBV12-4
cdr3_aa: CADGFSRGNTDTQYF

v_call: TRBV20-1
cdr3_aa: CSAGKGFSHGETQYF

v_call: TRBV12-3/TRBV12-4
cdr3_aa: CASSLELDHGRVQYF

v_call: TRBV5-1
cdr3_aa: CASSAGAGTSGGSTDTQYF

v_call: TRBV5-1
cdr3_aa: CASSSDVAGTPPLHGYTF

v_call: TRBV7-8
cdr3_aa: CASSFMPGGPSGNTIYF

v_call: TRBV19
cdr3_aa: CAKDSVEHTDTQYF

v_call: TRBV2
cdr3_aa: CASSDWDRVDEAFF

v_call: TRBV7-9
cdr3_aa: CASSSRWGTKNIQYF

v_call: TRBV3-1
cdr3_aa: CASSQSFGYTF

v_call: TRBV7-2
cdr3_aa: CASTLRGPVYEQFF

v_call: TRBV9
cdr3_aa: CASSVYDSYGYTF

v_call: TRBV4-3
cdr3_aa: CASSQGARRGATNEKLFF

v_call: TRBV4-1
cdr3_aa: CASSQDDRDTEAFF

v_call: TRBV18
cdr3_aa: CASSPTQGAGYNEQFF

v_call: TRBV6-6
cdr3_aa: CASSSISIHGYTF

v_call: TRBV5-4
cdr3_aa: CASSWSRSEQFF

v_call: TRBV6-5
cdr3_aa: CASSYSGTGGFNEQFF

v_call: TRBV18
cdr3_aa: CASSRQVGQETQYF

v_call: TRBV5-1
cdr3_aa: CASSFRTADHYGYTF

v_call: TRBV5-5
cdr3_aa: CASSLSLAGAYYFF

v_call: TRBV7-3
cdr3_aa: CASSLMREGTQYF